Presented here are 31 T cell receptor beta chains from one specimen sequenced in a study of cytomegalovirus exposure and HLA in healthy donors. Use of 60 Vbeta and 13 Jbeta primers characterized the PCR. TCRdb keeps only in-frame clones here, not all; method: immunoSEQ multiplex PCR. The sample records approximately 150,000 clones, 80% to 85% being singletons. The sequencing input was PBMCs. These TCRs come from a male donor in good health and CMV-seronegative.

J is TRBJ1-2 and V is TRBV10-3, with 12 positions matching TRBD1. The junction had 10 bases not matched to a gene; V was cut back by 10 bases and J by 4 bases. The CDR3 runs 15 residues. Germline V CDR1 and CDR2: ENHRY, SYGVKD. The CDR3 loop reads CATGLGDRGLYGYTF. In nucleotides, the CDR3 is TGTGCCACCGGGCTAGGGGACAGGGGGCTCTATGGCTACACCTTC.

This clone was detected a few times. The chain recombines TRBV12-5 with TRBJ2-1; 9 nucleotides line up with TRBD1. Losses at the gene ends were 5 bases for V and 6 bases for J; bases not matched to a gene: 8. The CDR3 length is 15 residues. Germline V CDR1 and CDR2: LGHNT, FRNRAP. CDR3 nucleotide sequence: TGTGCTAGTGGTCCTGACAGGGGGATACTCAATGAGCAGTTCTTC. Protein product: CASGPDRGILNEQFF.

V and J are TRBV5-1 and TRBJ2-1, with 10 nucleotides matching TRBD1. This CDR3 comprises 14 residues. Germline-derived CDR1 and CDR2 are SGHRS and YFSETQ. After removal of 5 bases from V and 5 bases from J, the junction contained 4 bases not matched to a gene. Written as DNA, the CDR3 is TGCGCCAGCAGTCCGGGACAGGGGAACAATGAGCAGTTCTTC. As protein: CASSPGQGNNEQFF. Looking up the rest from reference TRBV5-1 and TRBJ2-1 gives the full variable domain: KAGVTQTPRYLIKTRGQQVTLSCSPISGHRSVSWYQQTPGQGLQFLFEYFSETQRNKGNFPGRFSGRQFSNSRSEMNVSTLELGDSALYLCASSPGQGNNEQFFGPGTRLTVL.

This chain uses TRBV30 with TRBJ2-1; D not certain. The length of the CDR3 is 14 residues. The V gene lost 0 bases and the J gene lost 6 bases, with 12 bases spanning the gap. Germline CDR1 is GTSNPN and CDR2 is SVGIG (reference sequence). CDR3 in amino acids: CAWSVASPGNEQFF. The CDR3 DNA is TGTGCCTGGAGTGTAGCTTCTCCCGGCAATGAGCAGTTCTTC. Using reference TRBV30 and TRBJ2-1 for the parts outside the CDR3, the full variable domain is SQTIHQWPATLVQPVGSPLSLECTVEGTSNPNLYWYRQAAGRGLQLLFYSVGIGQISSEVPQNLSASRPQDRQFILSSKKLLLSDSGFYLCAWSVASPGNEQFFGPGTRLTVL.

The rearrangement uses TRBV11-2 and TRBJ2-1; D is perhaps TRBD1 (5 bases). V was shortened by 1 base and J by 4 bases, with 8 bases between the two germline ends. This CDR3 is built from 14 residues. CDR1 SGHAT and CDR2 FQNNGV come from the germline V gene. The DNA for the CDR3 is TGTGCCAGCAGCTTAGGCGACAGTTACAATGAGCAGTTCTTC. Translated: CASSLGDSYNEQFF.

The V and J genes are TRBV5-6 and TRBJ2-7, with TRBD2 matching 9 bases. The germline V gene encodes CDR1 SGHDT and CDR2 YYEEEE. Losses at the gene ends were 4 bases for V and 4 bases for J; bases not matched to a gene: 3. The CDR3 spans 13 residues. The CDR3 reads CASSATSGYEQYF. The CDR3 nucleotides read TGTGCCAGCAGCGCGACTAGCGGTTACGAGCAGTACTTC.

V is TRBV18 and J is TRBJ2-5, with D uncertain. Trimming shortened V by 2 bases and J by 2 bases, and 6 bases separated the two germline ends. Germline lookup yields CDR1 KGHSH and CDR2 LQKENI. The CDR3 covers 13 residues. CDR3 loop: CASSPAEQETQYF. Here the CDR3 DNA reads TGTGCCAGCTCACCAGCGGAACAAGAGACCCAGTACTTC. The whole variable domain, remainder taken from reference TRBV18 and TRBJ2-5, is NAGVMQNPRHLVRRRGQEARLRCSPMKGHSHVYWYRQLPEEGLKFMVYLQKENIIDESGMPKERFSAEFPKEGPSILRIQQVVRGDSAAYFCASSPAEQETQYFGPGTRLLVL.

V and J are TRBV6-5 and TRBJ2-1; D may be TRBD2 (5 bases). The germline V gene encodes CDR1 MNHEY and CDR2 SVGAGI. The CDR3 sequence is 12 residues long. Trimming removed 5 bases at V and 9 bases at J, with 11 bases between. The CDR3: CASSPSPGEQFF. The CDR3 bases are TGTGCCAGCAGTCCTAGCCCGGGTGAGCAGTTCTTC.

This chain's CDR3 is CASGLSTGANEQFF. DNA for the CDR3: TGTGCTAGTGGTTTGTCTACAGGGGCCAATGAGCAGTTCTTC. The chain couples TRBV12-5 to TRBJ2-1; 7 bases line up with TRBD1. The J segment lost 6 bases and the V segment lost 2 bases, leaving 4 bases of the junction unmatched. The CDR3 has 14 amino acids. CDR1 and CDR2 from the germline V gene are LGHNT and FRNRAP.

The chain combines TRBV28 with TRBJ2-5; TRBD1 agrees at 8 bases. Germline V gene sequence: CDR1 MDHEN, CDR2 SYDVKM. With V trimmed by 4 bases and J by 5 bases, 9 bases remained unmatched. This CDR3 spans 15 amino acids. CDR3: CASSSSGGLRETQYF. The CDR3 nucleotides read TGTGCCAGCAGTTCCTCAGGGGGCTTAAGGGAGACCCAGTACTTC.

V is TRBV6-5 and J is TRBJ1-4; 7 bases agree with TRBD1. V lost 6 bases, J lost 8 bases, and 9 bases stayed unmatched. Germline V gives CDR1 MNHEY, CDR2 SVGAGI. The CDR3 consists of 14 residues. The CDR3 DNA follows: TGTGCCAGCAGACCCGACAGGGCCCGGGAAAAACTGTTTTTT. It is translated as CASRPDRAREKLFF.

The gene calls are TRBV28 and TRBJ2-2; the D gene is possibly TRBD2 (5 bases). Trimming pared 8 bases from V and 4 bases from J, leaving 11 bases between. The CDR3 runs to 13 residues. Germline loops: CDR1 MDHEN, CDR2 SYDVKM. The CDR3 nucleotides read TGTGCCAGCCAGTTGGCGGGCACCGGGGAGCTGTTTTTT. Protein: CASQLAGTGELFF.

DNA for the CDR3: TGTGCCATCAGTGAGTCGACTCGGCGGGAGCTGGCCTATGGCTACACCTTC. Encoded protein: CAISESTRRELAYGYTF. The chain employs TRBV10-3 and TRBJ1-2; D uncertain. Germline CDR1 ENHRY, CDR2 SYGVKD. The V end lost 0 bases, the J end lost 4 bases, and 18 bases lay between the germline ends. CDR3 length equals 17 residues.

The CDR3 region has the DNA TGTGCCACCAGCAGATCCACCGGGGGAGCGGGAGTGTTCAAAAACATTCAGTACTTC. Translating gives CATSRSTGGAGVFKNIQYF. The chain couples TRBV15 to TRBJ2-4, with TRBD2 identical over 8 bases. CDR3 length: 19 residues. The V segment lost 2 bases and the J segment 3 bases; nucleotides outside the gene matches: 15. Germline V gene sequence: CDR1 LNHNV, CDR2 YYDKDF (reference sequence).

The rearrangement joins TRBV19 to TRBJ1-1, with D unclear. The CDR3 is 18 residues long. Trimming removed 0 bases from V and 1 base from J, with 18 bases in between. Germline V gene data show CDR1 as LNHDA and CDR2 as SQIVND (reference sequence). The CDR3 DNA reads TGTGCCAGTAGTATAGATCTTTCAGATTTCCCCCGGAACACTGAAGCTTTCTTT. This codes for CASSIDLSDFPRNTEAFF.

J is TRBJ2-7 and V is TRBV29-1; possibly TRBD1 for D (6 bases). This CDR3 spans 12 amino acids. Trimming pared 4 bases from V and 3 bases from J, leaving 10 bases between. Germline CDR1 reads SQVTM; CDR2 reads ANQGSEA. DNA of the CDR3: TGCAGCGTTGTTGGACAGCACTACGAGCAGTACTTC. Protein sequence: CSVVGQHYEQYF.

The chain has TRBV5-1 and TRBJ1-1; D may be TRBD1 (5 bases). CDR1 and CDR2 (germline): SGHRS, YFSETQ. This CDR3 has 15 residues. V dropped 3 bases and J dropped 5 bases, with 17 bases sitting between them. The CDR3 spells CASSWGLMGGTEAFF. The CDR3 nucleotides read TGCGCCAGCAGCTGGGGCCTTATGGGGGGGACTGAAGCTTTCTTT.

This chain links TRBV6-6 with TRBJ1-1, with D possibly being TRBD1 (5 bases). Germline V gene lookup returns CDR1 MNHNY and CDR2 SVGAGI (reference sequence). Between the trimmed V and J ends, which lost 2 bases and 4 bases, there was a span of 11 bases. This CDR3 spans 14 amino acids. The CDR3 sequence is CASSYGGGGTEAFF. CDR3 nucleotides: TGTGCCAGCAGTTACGGGGGGGGAGGCACTGAAGCTTTCTTT.

V and J are TRBV27 and TRBJ2-1, with 12 nucleotides matching TRBD2. V shed 7 bases and J 2 bases; nucleotides not matched to a gene: 9. Looked up from germline, CDR1 is MNHEY and CDR2 is SMNVEV (reference sequence). The CDR3 consists of 17 residues. The CDR3 nucleotides read TGTGCCAGCACATTTCTAGCGGGGGGGCCAGCCTACAATGAGCAGTTCTTC. Amino acid sequence: CASTFLAGGPAYNEQFF.

The chain is built from TRBV18 and TRBJ1-6; a possible D gene is TRBD1 (5 bases). The CDR3 is 15 amino acids. Per germline, CDR1 KGHSH and CDR2 LQKENI. Trimming stripped 4 bases from V and 3 bases from J, with 10 bases between. Here the CDR3 reads CASSLSDSYNSPLHF. The CDR3 bases are TGTGCCAGCTCACTGTCAGACAGCTATAATTCACCCCTCCACTTT.

This chain connects TRBV6-5 to TRBJ2-7; 11 nucleotides agree with TRBD2. The ends lost 5 bases at V and 3 bases at J; junction bases unmatched: 3. This CDR3 has 14 residues. Germline V gives CDR1 MNHEY, CDR2 SVGAGI. CDR3 in DNA: TGTGCCAGCAGTCAACTAGCGGGAGACTACGAGCAGTACTTC. Residues: CASSQLAGDYEQYF.

This clone was counted between two and nine times. The CDR3 loop is CATSRDSASSYEQYF. The CDR3 region has the DNA TGTGCCACCAGCAGAGATAGTGCGAGCTCCTACGAGCAGTACTTC. V gene TRBV15 combines with J gene TRBJ2-7; D remains unclear. The CDR3 totals 15 residues. Trimming cost V 0 bases and J 0 bases, with 9 bases left between them. From germline, CDR1 is LNHNV and CDR2 YYDKDF (reference sequence).

The gene calls are TRBV27 and TRBJ1-2; D is unclear. This CDR3 is 13 amino acids long. Germline V lookup: CDR1 MNHEY, CDR2 SMNVEV (reference sequence). The ends were cut back, 4 bases at V and 8 bases at J, with 14 bases in the middle. CDR3 loop: CASSSRSLTGYTF. Here the CDR3 DNA reads TGTGCCAGCAGTTCGAGGAGTCTGACCGGCTACACCTTC.

This clone has just a few counts. The chain recombines TRBV30 with TRBJ1-1, with 12 nucleotides matching TRBD1. The junction had 4 bases not matched to a gene; V was cut back by 2 bases and J by 0 bases. The germline gives CDR1 GTSNPN, CDR2 SVGIG (reference sequence). CDR3 length equals 16 residues. The CDR3 DNA reads TGTGCCTGGAGTACGGGACAGGGGGCCATGAACACTGAAGCTTTCTTT. This sequence encodes CAWSTGQGAMNTEAFF. Supplemented by reference TRBV30 and TRBJ1-1, the full variable domain reads SQTIHQWPATLVQPVGSPLSLECTVEGTSNPNLYWYRQAAGRGLQLLFYSVGIGQISSEVPQNLSASRPQDRQFILSSKKLLLSDSGFYLCAWSTGQGAMNTEAFFGQGTRLTVV.

The chain is built from TRBV7-2 and TRBJ1-3; D uncertain. The germline CDR1 and CDR2 sequences are SGHTA and FQGNSA. V shed 2 bases and J shed 6 bases, with 14 bases lying between them. This CDR3 comprises 15 residues. As DNA, the CDR3 is TGTGCCAGCAGCTTACCAGAGGGAGGAAAAAACACCATATATTTT. As protein: CASSLPEGGKNTIYF.

This chain joins TRBV7-2 and TRBJ2-4; D unresolved. This CDR3 is 14 amino acids long. Trimming shortened V by 4 bases and J by 0 bases, and 7 bases separated the two germline ends. Germline CDR1 is SGHTA and CDR2 is FQGNSA. CDR3 loop: CASSSYKAKNIQYF. DNA of the CDR3: TGTGCCAGCAGCTCGTACAAAGCCAAAAACATTCAGTACTTC.

The chain recombines TRBV18 with TRBJ2-7; 7 positions match TRBD2. CDR1 and CDR2 from the germline V gene are KGHSH and LQKENI. J lost 0 bases, V lost 0 bases, and 2 bases had no gene match. This CDR3 has 15 residues. The DNA of the CDR3 is TGTGCCAGCTCACCACCTAGCGGGTACTCCTACGAGCAGTACTTC. This encodes CASSPPSGYSYEQYF.

The CDR3 loop is CASYGGSYEQYF. In DNA, the CDR3 is TGTGCCAGCTACGGCGGTTCCTACGAGCAGTACTTC. This chain uses TRBV6-1 with TRBJ2-7; D is ambiguous. CDR3 length equals 12 residues. Trimming left V 8 bases short and J 1 base short, with 9 bases between. CDR1 MNHNS and CDR2 SASEGT come from the germline V gene.

V is TRBV7-3 and J is TRBJ1-1, with D maybe TRBD1 (5 bases). Trimming cost V 3 bases and J 5 bases, with 13 bases left between them. Per germline, CDR1 SGHTA and CDR2 FQGTGA. The CDR3 consists of 14 residues. The CDR3 is CASSLGPGGTEAFF. DNA for the CDR3: TGTGCCAGCAGCTTGGGACCGGGAGGAACTGAAGCTTTCTTT.

This clone turned up a few times. This chain uses TRBV7-2 with TRBJ2-3; 10 bases match TRBD1. V was pared by 6 bases and J by 5 bases, with 8 bases of the junction left unmatched. Germline V gives CDR1 SGHTA, CDR2 FQGNSA. The CDR3 is made up of 15 amino acids. CDR3 DNA sequence: TGTGCCAGCAGAGCTCCGGGACAGGGGCGAGATACGCAGTATTTT. Translating it yields CASRAPGQGRDTQYF.

This sequence joins TRBV11-3 and TRBJ2-1; 9 bases are a match to TRBD1. CDR3 length equals 19 residues. CDR1 is SGHNT and CDR2 is YENEEA in the germline V gene. J was trimmed by 3 bases and V by 4 bases; bases with no gene match: 16. The CDR3 nucleotides are TGTGCCAGCAGCTCCATTGGAAACCGTATGGGACAGGGCTACAATGAGCAGTTCTTC. Translation gives CASSSIGNRMGQGYNEQFF.